One T cell receptor beta chain is described in this entry. Antigen unknown. Through a sample-barcoded 5' primer and a J-beta primer mix, a second PCR was run for roughly 7 to 12 cycles. Every cDNA molecule carried a tag from a template-switch adaptor bearing 12 random nucleotides. Each CDR3 protein gets one entry after TCRdb re-called the 5' RACE reads with MiXCR. The sample lists fewer than 1.5 million distinct CDR3 sequences, roughly 40% seen once, with around 8% in the top ten. The sample belongs to a study of blood T cells in healthy people across ages. Overall study results and limits: Both higher diversity and more naive CD4+ cells marked long-lived donors when set against aged donors.

Germline V lookup: CDR1 SQVTM, CDR2 ANQGSEA. Trimming left V 2 bases short and J 8 bases short, with 9 bases between. CDR3 length equals 11 residues. A minimum of 5 micrograms of total RNA was extracted per sample. The chain uses TRBV29-1 and TRBJ1-2; D uncertain. The TCR originated in a young woman in good health. Sequencing input: blood. The DNA of the CDR3 is TGCAGCGTTGAACCCATGGAGGGCTACACCTTC. It encodes CSVEPMEGYTF.